The rows below give T cell receptor beta chains drawn from one sample of a study of blood T cell repertoires in COVID-19. Assay: immunoSEQ multiplex PCR; the TCRdb copy retains only in-frame clones and omits some. The profile shows 300,000 or so clones, more than 75% of them singletons. Sequences were obtained from PBMCs or T cells enriched from blood (not recorded which). Receptors were obtained from a man aged 55 to 70 who had recovered from COVID-19. The CDR3 runs from the conserved cysteine through the conserved F or W. The D gene is left open where the match is weak. Rows give clone size only sometimes, using once, few, many, or a class for an expanded clone.

V gene	D gene	clone size	J gene	CDR3 protein	CDR3 DNA
TRBV6-2/TRBV6-3	TRBD2	.	TRBJ2-3	CASSPGGDTDTQYF	TGTGCCAGCAGTCCCGGGGGGGACACAGATACGCAGTATTTT
TRBV30	.	.	TRBJ1-4	CAWSRRVDKLFF	TGTGCCTGGAGTCGCAGGGTAGACAAACTGTTTTTT
TRBV3-1/TRBV3-2	TRBD1	.	TRBJ1-4	CASSQLRLGRGQGGEKLFF	TGTGCCAGCAGCCAACTTCGTTTGGGCCGAGGACAGGGGGGCGAAAAACTGTTTTTT
TRBV9	.	.	TRBJ2-3	CASSARTGTLKINTQYF	TGTGCCAGCAGCGCTAGGACCGGGACTCTCAAAATAAATACGCAGTATTTT
TRBV7-8	TRBD1	.	TRBJ2-3	CASSRDRVDTQYF	TGTGCCAGCAGCCGGGACAGGGTAGATACGCAGTATTTT
TRBV12-3/TRBV12-4	.	.	TRBJ1-6	CASSFGGAPLHF	TGTGCCAGCAGTTTCGGGGGGGCACCCCTCCACTTT
TRBV2	.	.	TRBJ2-7	CASSEYWEALRF	TGTGCCAGCAGTGAATATTGGGAGGCTCTCCGCTTC
TRBV19	.	.	TRBJ1-5	CASSIDGGIVNQPQHF	TGTGCCAGTAGTATAGACGGAGGGATCGTCAATCAGCCCCAGCATTTT
TRBV7-2	.	.	TRBJ2-1	CASSLGSPGEQFF	TGTGCCAGCAGCTTAGGTAGCCCCGGTGAGCAGTTCTTC
TRBV6-6	TRBD1	.	TRBJ2-7	CASSSPGTANSYEQYF	TGTGCCAGCAGTTCCCCCGGGACAGCGAATTCCTACGAGCAGTACTTC
TRBV5-1	TRBD1	.	TRBJ1-2	CASSKGQGHGYTF	TGCGCCAGCAGCAAGGGACAGGGGCATGGCTACACCTTC
TRBV5-1	.	.	TRBJ1-2	CASSLGGHDYGYTF	TGCGCCAGCAGCTTGGGGGGGCACGACTATGGCTACACCTTC
TRBV5-1	.	.	TRBJ2-5	CASSLSAGMAETQYF	TGCGCCAGCAGCTTGTCGGCAGGGATGGCAGAGACCCAGTACTTC
TRBV2	TRBD1	.	TRBJ1-2	CASSEPRTGGIEGYTF	TGTGCCAGCAGTGAACCGAGGACAGGGGGAATAGAAGGCTACACCTTC
TRBV6-5	.	.	TRBJ1-1	CASSYPGTSEAFF	TGTGCCAGCAGTTACCCGGGGACAAGTGAAGCTTTCTTT
TRBV3-1/TRBV3-2	TRBD2	once	TRBJ2-5	CASSQASLTGGTQYF	TGTGCCAGCAGCCAAGCTTCCCTCACGGGAGGGACCCAGTACTTC
TRBV7-8	.	.	TRBJ1-5	CASSLVGGSNQPQHF	TGTGCCAGCAGCCTCGTAGGCGGAAGCAATCAGCCCCAGCATTTT
TRBV11-3	TRBD1	.	TRBJ2-5	CASSSRDRRRFSFIETQYF	TGTGCCAGCAGCTCCCGGGACAGGCGTAGGTTTTCTTTCATTGAGACCCAGTACTTC
TRBV2	TRBD2	.	TRBJ2-3	CASTSSGGTDTQYF	TGTGCCAGCACGTCTAGCGGGGGCACAGATACGCAGTATTTT
TRBV19	TRBD1	.	TRBJ1-6	CASSTQGANSPLHF	TGTGCCAGTAGTACCCAGGGGGCTAATTCACCCCTCCACTTT
TRBV3-1/TRBV3-2	TRBD1	.	TRBJ2-2	CASSRLPQGADTGELFF	TGTGCCAGCAGCCGCCTACCACAGGGGGCTGACACCGGGGAGCTGTTTTTT
TRBV18	.	.	TRBJ1-4	CASSSKQGMGEKLFF	TGTGCCAGCTCTTCAAAGCAGGGGATGGGTGAAAAACTGTTTTTT
TRBV6-1	.	.	TRBJ1-2	CASSGVGGGRANYGYTF	TGTGCCAGCAGTGGGGTGGGCGGGGGAAGAGCTAACTATGGCTACACCTTC
TRBV11-2	TRBD2	.	TRBJ2-1	CASSGLAGGLYEQFF	TGTGCCAGCAGCGGACTAGCGGGGGGGCTCTATGAGCAGTTCTTC
TRBV9	.	.	TRBJ1-2	CASSVAVSGDAYGYTF	TGTGCCAGCAGCGTAGCCGTTTCAGGGGATGCCTATGGCTACACCTTC
TRBV7-3	.	.	TRBJ1-2	CASSSQAGDPHF	TGTGCCAGCAGCTCCCAGGCAGGGGACCCACACTTC
TRBV5-1	.	.	TRBJ1-2	CASSLVSYGYTF	TGCGCCAGCAGCTTGGTTAGCTATGGCTACACCTTC
TRBV24-1	TRBD2	.	TRBJ2-3	CATSDLPTSGSSADTQYF	TGTGCCACCAGTGATTTACCGACTAGCGGGAGTTCCGCAGATACGCAGTATTTT
TRBV19	.	.	TRBJ1-2	CASSIRGSGYTF	TGTGCCAGTAGTATAAGGGGAAGTGGCTACACCTTC
TRBV3-1/TRBV3-2	TRBD2	.	TRBJ2-7	CASSPLLAGANEQYF	TGTGCCAGCAGTCCCCTCCTAGCGGGAGCTAACGAGCAGTACTTC
TRBV19	.	.	TRBJ2-3	CASSLVADGTDTQYF	TGTGCCAGTAGTCTGGTGGCAGATGGCACAGATACGCAGTATTTT